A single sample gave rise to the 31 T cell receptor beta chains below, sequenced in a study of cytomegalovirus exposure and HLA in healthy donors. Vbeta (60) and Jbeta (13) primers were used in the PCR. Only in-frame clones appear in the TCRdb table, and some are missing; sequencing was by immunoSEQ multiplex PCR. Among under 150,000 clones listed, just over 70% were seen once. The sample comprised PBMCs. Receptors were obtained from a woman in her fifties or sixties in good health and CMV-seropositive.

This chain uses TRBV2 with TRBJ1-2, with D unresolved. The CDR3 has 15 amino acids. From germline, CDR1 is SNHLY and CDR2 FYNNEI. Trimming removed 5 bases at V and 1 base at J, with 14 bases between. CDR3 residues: CASSFSARVNYGYTF. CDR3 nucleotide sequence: TGTGCCAGCAGTTTCTCCGCACGGGTTAACTATGGCTACACCTTC.

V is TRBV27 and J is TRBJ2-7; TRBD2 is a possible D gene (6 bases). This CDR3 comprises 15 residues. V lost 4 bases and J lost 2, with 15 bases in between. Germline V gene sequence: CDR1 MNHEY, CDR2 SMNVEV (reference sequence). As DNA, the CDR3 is TGTGCCAGCAGTTCCCGCCTGACTAGAACCTACGAGCAGTACTTC. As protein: CASSSRLTRTYEQYF.

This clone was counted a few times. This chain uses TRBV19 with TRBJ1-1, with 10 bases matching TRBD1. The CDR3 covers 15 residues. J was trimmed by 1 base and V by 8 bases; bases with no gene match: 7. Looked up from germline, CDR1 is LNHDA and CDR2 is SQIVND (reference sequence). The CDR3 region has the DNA TGTGCCAGTGCCCCGGGACAGGGGTGGAACACTGAAGCTTTCTTT. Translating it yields CASAPGQGWNTEAFF.

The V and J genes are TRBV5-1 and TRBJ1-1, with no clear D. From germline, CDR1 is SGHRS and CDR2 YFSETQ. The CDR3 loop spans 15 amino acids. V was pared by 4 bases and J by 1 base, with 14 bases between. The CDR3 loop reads CASSGLEAGNTEAFF. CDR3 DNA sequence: TGCGCCAGCAGCGGCCTTGAGGCCGGGAACACTGAAGCTTTCTTT.

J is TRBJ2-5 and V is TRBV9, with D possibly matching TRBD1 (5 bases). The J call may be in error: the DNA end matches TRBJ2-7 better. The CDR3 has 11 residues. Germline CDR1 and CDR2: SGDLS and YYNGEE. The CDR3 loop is CASSPGAEQYF. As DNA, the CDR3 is TGTGCCAGCAGCCCTGGGGCCGAGCAGTACTTC.

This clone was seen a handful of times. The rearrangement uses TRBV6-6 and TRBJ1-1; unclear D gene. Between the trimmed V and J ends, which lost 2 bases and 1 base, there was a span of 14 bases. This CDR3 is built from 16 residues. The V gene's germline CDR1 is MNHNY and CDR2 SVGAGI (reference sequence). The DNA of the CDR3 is TGTGCCAGCAGTTACCCCACCTCGAATAGGAACACTGAAGCTTTCTTT. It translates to CASSYPTSNRNTEAFF.

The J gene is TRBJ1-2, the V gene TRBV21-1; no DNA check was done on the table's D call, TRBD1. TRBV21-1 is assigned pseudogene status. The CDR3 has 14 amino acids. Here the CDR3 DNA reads TGTGCCAGCAGCTTTCAAGACACCAACTATGGCTACACCTTC. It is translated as CASSFQDTNYGYTF.

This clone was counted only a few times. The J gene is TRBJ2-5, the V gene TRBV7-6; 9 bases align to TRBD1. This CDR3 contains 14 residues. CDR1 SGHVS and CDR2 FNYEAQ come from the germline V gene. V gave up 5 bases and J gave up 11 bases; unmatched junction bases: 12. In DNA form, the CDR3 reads TGTGCCAGCAGCCCACAGGGGGCTTCGGGGGAGCAGTACTTC. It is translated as CASSPQGASGEQYF.

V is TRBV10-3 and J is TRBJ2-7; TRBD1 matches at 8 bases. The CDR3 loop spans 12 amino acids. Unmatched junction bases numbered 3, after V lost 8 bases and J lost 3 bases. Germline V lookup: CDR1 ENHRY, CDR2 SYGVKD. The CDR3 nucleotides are TGTGCCATCTCCGGGACAGGCTACGAGCAGTACTTC. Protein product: CAISGTGYEQYF.

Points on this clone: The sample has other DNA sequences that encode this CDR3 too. CDR3 residues: CASSPGGNTGELFF. CDR3 bases: TGCGCCAGCAGCCCCGGGGGGAACACCGGGGAGCTGTTTTTT. This chain uses TRBV5-1 with TRBJ2-2; possibly TRBD2 for D (6 bases). Germline V CDR1 and CDR2: SGHRS, YFSETQ. The CDR3 runs 14 residues. V was clipped by 4 bases and J by 1 base, with 8 bases between them.

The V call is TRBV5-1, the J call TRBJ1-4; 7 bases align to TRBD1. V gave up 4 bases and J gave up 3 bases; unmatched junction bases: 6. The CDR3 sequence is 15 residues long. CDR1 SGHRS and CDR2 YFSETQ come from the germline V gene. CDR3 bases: TGCGCCAGCAGCGGATTACAGGGGTCTAATGAAAAACTGTTTTTT. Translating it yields CASSGLQGSNEKLFF.

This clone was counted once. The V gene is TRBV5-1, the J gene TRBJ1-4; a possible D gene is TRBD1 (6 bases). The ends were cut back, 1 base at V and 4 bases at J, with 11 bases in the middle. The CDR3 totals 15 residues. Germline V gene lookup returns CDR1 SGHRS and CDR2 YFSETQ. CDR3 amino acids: CASSLSTGYNEKLFF. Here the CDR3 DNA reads TGCGCCAGCAGCTTGTCGACAGGCTATAATGAAAAACTGTTTTTT.

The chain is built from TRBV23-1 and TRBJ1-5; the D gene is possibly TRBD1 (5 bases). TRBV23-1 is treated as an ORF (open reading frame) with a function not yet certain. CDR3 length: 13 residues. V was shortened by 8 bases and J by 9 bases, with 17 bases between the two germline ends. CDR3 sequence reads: CASRTGGGGPQHF. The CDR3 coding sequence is TGCGCCAGCCGGACCGGGGGAGGAGGGCCCCAGCATTTT.

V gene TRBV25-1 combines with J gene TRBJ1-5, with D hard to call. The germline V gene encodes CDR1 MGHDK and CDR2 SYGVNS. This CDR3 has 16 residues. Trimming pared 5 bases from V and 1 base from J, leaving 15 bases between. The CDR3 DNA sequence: TGTGCCAGCAGTTCAGGACCGTGGAGGAGCAATCAGCCCCAGCATTTT. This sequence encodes CASSSGPWRSNQPQHF.

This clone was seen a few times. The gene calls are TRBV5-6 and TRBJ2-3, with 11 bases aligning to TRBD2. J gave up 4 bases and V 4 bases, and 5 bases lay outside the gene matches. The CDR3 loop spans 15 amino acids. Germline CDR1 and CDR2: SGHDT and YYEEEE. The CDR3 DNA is TGTGCCAGCAGCCCGCGTAGCGGGGGGGCAGATACGCAGTATTTT. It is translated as CASSPRSGGADTQYF. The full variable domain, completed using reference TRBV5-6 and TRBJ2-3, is DAGVTQSPTHLIKTRGQQVTLRCSPKSGHDTVSWYQQALGQGPQFIFQYYEEEERQRGNFPDRFSGHQFPNYSSELNVNALLLGDSALYLCASSPRSGGADTQYFGPGTRLTVL.

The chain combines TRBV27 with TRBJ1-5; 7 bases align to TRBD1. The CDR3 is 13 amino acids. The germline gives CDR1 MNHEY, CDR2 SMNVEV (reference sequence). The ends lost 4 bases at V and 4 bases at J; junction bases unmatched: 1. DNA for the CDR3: TGTGCCAGCAGTTGGGACAGAAATCAGCCCCAGCATTTT. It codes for CASSWDRNQPQHF.

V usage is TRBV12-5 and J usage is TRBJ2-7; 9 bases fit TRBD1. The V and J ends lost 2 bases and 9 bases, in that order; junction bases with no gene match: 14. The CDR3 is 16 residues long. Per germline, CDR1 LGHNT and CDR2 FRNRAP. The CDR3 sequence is CASGLTPGQGPSRQYF. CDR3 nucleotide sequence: TGTGCTAGTGGTTTGACCCCGGGACAGGGTCCTTCGCGGCAGTACTTC.

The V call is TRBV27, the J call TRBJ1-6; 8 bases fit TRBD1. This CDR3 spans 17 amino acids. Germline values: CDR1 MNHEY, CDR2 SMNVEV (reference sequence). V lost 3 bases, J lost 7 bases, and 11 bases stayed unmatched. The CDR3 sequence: CASSFELAGGRNSPLHF. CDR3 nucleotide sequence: TGTGCCAGCAGTTTCGAGTTGGCAGGGGGCAGGAATTCACCCCTCCACTTT.

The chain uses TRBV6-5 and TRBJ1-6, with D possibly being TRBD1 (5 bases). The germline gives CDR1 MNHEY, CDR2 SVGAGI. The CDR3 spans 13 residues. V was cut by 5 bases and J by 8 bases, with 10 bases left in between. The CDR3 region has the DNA TGTGCCAGCAGTCAGGGTTACGATTCACCCCTCCACTTT. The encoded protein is CASSQGYDSPLHF.

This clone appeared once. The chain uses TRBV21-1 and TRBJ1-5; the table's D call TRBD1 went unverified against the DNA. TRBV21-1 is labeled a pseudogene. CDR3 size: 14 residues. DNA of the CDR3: TGTGCCATTGGTCAAGGCAGGGAAAATCAGCCCCAGCATTTT. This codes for CAIGQGRENQPQHF.

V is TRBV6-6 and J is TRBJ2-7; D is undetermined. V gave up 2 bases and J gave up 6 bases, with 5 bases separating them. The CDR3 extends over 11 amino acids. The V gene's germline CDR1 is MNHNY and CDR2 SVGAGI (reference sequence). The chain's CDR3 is CASSYLGEQYF. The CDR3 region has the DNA TGTGCCAGCAGTTACCTCGGCGAGCAGTACTTC.

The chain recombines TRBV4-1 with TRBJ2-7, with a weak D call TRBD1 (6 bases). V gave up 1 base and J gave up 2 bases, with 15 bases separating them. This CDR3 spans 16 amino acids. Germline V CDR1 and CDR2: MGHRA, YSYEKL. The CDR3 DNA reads TGCGCCAGCAGCCAAGCCCAGAGTCAGGGGCCCTACGAGCAGTACTTC. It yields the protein CASSQAQSQGPYEQYF.

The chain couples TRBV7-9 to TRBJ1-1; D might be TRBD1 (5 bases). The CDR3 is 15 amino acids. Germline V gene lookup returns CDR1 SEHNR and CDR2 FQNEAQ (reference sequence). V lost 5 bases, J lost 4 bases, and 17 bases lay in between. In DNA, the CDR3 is TGTGCCAGCAGCCACCCTGGGGGGACGGCCACTGAAGCTTTCTTT. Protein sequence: CASSHPGGTATEAFF. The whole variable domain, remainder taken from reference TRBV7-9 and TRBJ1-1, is DTGVSQNPRHKITKRGQNVTFRCDPISEHNRLYWYRQTLGQGPEFLTYFQNEAQLEKSRLLSDRFSAERPKGSFSTLEIQRTEQGDSAMYLCASSHPGGTATEAFFGQGTRLTVV.

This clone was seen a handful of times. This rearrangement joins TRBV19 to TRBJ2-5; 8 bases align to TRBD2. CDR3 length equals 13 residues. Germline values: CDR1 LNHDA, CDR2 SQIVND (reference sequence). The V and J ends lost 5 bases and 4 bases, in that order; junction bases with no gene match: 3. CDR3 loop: CASSQGLGETQYF. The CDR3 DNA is TGTGCCAGTAGTCAGGGACTAGGAGAGACCCAGTACTTC.

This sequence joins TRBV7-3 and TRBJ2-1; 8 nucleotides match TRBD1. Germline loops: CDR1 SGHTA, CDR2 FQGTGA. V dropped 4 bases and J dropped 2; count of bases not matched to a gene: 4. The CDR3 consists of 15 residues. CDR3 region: CASSWGTGAYNEQFF. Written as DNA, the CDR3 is TGTGCCAGCAGCTGGGGGACAGGAGCCTACAATGAGCAGTTCTTC.

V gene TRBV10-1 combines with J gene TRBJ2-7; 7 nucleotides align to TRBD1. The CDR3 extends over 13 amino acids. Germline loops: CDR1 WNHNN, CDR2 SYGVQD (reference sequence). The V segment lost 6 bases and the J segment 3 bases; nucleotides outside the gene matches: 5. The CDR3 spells CASSPTGDYEQYF. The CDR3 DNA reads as TGCGCCAGCAGCCCAACAGGGGACTACGAGCAGTACTTC.

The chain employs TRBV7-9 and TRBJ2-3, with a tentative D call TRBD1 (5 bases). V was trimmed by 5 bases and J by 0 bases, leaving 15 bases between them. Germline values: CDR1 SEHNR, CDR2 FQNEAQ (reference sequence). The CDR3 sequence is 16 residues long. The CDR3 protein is CASSRMTVVSTDTQYF. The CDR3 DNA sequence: TGTGCCAGCAGCCGTATGACAGTGGTTAGCACAGATACGCAGTATTTT.

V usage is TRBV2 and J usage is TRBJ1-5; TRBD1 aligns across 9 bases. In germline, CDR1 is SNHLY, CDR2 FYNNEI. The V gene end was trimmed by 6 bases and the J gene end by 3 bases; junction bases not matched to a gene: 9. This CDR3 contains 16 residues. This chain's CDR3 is CASSFEGTGLNQPQHF. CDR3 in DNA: TGTGCCAGCAGCTTCGAGGGGACAGGGCTCAATCAGCCCCAGCATTTT.

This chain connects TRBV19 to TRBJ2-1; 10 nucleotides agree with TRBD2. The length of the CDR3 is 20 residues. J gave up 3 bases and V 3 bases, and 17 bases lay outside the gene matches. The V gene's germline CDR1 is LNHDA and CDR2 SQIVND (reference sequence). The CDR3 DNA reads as TGTGCCAGTAGTATTGGGAGCGGGGGGGCCTGGTCTAGAAACTACAATGAGCAGTTCTTC. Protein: CASSIGSGGAWSRNYNEQFF.

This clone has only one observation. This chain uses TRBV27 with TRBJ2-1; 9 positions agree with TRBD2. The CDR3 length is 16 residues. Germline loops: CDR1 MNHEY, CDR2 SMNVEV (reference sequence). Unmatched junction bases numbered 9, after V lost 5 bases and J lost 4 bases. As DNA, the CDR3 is TGTGCCAGCAGTACCCTTAGCGGGGGAAGGTACAATGAGCAGTTCTTC. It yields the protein CASSTLSGGRYNEQFF.

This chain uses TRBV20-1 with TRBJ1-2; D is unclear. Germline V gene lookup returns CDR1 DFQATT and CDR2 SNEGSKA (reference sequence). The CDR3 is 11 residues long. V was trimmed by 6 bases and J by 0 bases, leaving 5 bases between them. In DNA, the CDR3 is TGCAGTGCCTTCCCTAACTATGGCTACACCTTC. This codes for CSAFPNYGYTF.